This TCR beta chain comes out of a study of metastatic and nonmetastatic thyroid tumors. Across the whole study: Comparison of repertoires was carried out across blood and tumor or nodule tissue from malignant and benign thyroid patients.

The V and J ends lost 8 bases and 4 bases respectively, with 15 bases between them. CDR1 and CDR2 from the germline V gene are MNHNS and SASEGT. CDR3 length: 14 amino acids. All patients were untreated before thyroid surgery. How the authors handled the data: A papillary thyroid cancer distant-metastasis classifier was built from CDR3 differences across clinicopathological groups. TCRdb re-clonotyped the PCR reads through MiXCR. The V and J calls here are based on TCRdb, not the publication. The sample holds 20,000 to 25,000 clones; around 20% are singletons and the top ten take about 21%. This clone was picked up a small number of times. No antigen is known for it. Notes on the study in general: Within blood and tumor, benign nodules reportedly had significantly lower TCR beta diversity than malignant thyroid tumors did.

The chain uses TRBV6-1 and TRBJ1-5; TRBD1 is a possible D gene (5 bases). Sequenced sample: blood. The sequence was obtained from a male donor with papillary thyroid cancer or a benign thyroid nodule (not recorded which). Some clones in this sample may be carry-over from other donors' samples. The CDR3 DNA reads as TGTGCCAGCCATGGGGGGGAGCATAATCAGCCCCAGCATTTT. Amino acid sequence: CASHGGEHNQPQHF.